This TCR beta chain was profiled in a study of T cell responses to AZD1222 COVID-19 vaccine. Study-level background: Second doses were pooled across both intervals (about 4 or about 12 weeks).

This clone has more than one count but fewer than ten. TCRdb's table, derived via immunoSEQ multiplex PCR, lists solely in-frame clones and lacks some. The sample shows 130,000 or so clones, roughly nine tenths of them seen only once. The material was peripheral blood, obtained on day 0 of AZD1222 vaccination. The sequence was obtained from an adult in good health.

Here the CDR3 reads CASSTTGYKAGNQPQHF. The CDR3 DNA reads TGTGCCAGCAGCACCACGGGTTATAAAGCTGGCAATCAGCCCCAGCATTTT. The chain links TRBV2 to TRBJ1-5; D unresolved. Germline values: CDR1 SNHLY, CDR2 FYNNEI. This CDR3 has 17 amino acids. V was pared by 6 bases and J by 2 bases, with 20 bases between.